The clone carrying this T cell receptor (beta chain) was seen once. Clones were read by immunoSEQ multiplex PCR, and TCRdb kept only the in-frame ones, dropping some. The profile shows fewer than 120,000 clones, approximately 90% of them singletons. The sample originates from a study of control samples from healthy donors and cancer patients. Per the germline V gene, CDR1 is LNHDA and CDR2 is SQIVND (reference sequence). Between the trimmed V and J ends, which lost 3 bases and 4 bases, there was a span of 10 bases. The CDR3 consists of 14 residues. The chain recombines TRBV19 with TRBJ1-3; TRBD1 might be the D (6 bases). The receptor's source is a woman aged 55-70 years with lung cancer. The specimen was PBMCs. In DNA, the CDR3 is TGTGCCAGTAGTATTGGCGGACAGGGAAACACCATATATTTT. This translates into CASSIGGQGNTIYF.